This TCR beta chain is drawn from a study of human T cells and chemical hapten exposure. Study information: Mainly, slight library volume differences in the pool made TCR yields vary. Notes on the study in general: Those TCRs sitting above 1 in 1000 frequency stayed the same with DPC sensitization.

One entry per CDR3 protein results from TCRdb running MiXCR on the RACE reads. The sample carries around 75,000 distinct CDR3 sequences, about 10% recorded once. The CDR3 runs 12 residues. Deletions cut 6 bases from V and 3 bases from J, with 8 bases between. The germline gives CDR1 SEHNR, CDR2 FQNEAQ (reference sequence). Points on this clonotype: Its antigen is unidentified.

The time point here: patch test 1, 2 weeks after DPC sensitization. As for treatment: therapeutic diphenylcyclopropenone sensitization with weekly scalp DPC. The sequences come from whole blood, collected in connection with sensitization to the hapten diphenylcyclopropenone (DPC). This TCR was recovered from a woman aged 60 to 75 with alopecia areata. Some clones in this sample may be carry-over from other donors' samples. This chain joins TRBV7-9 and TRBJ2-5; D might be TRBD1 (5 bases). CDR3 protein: CASRLGEETQYF. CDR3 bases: TGTGCCAGCAGGCTAGGGGAAGAGACCCAGTACTTC.